The 11 T cell receptor beta chains below come from one sample, sequenced in a study of cytomegalovirus exposure and HLA in healthy donors. In the PCR, 60 Vbeta and 13 Jbeta primers were used. Assay used: immunoSEQ multiplex PCR; TCRdb lists only in-frame clones, some missing. In the table there are 100,000 to 150,000 clones, roughly 80% of which are singletons. What was sequenced was PBMCs. Source of these receptors: a man between 18 and 35 years old in good health and CMV-seropositive.

The chain recombines TRBV6-5 with TRBJ1-2; 7 positions match TRBD1. This CDR3 comprises 13 residues. From germline, CDR1 is MNHEY and CDR2 SVGAGI. The V gene end was trimmed by 6 bases and the J gene end by 7 bases; junction bases not matched to a gene: 8. In DNA form, the CDR3 reads TGTGCCAGCAGGCAGGGACAGCGACTTGGCTACACCTTC. Amino acids: CASRQGQRLGYTF.

V and J are TRBV10-3 and TRBJ1-4; D may be TRBD1 (5 bases). The CDR3 spans 15 residues. The ends were cut back, 0 bases at V and 7 bases at J, with 12 bases in the middle. CDR1 is ENHRY, CDR2 SYGVKD, per germline. CDR3 coding DNA: TGTGCCATCAGTGAGTCCGCAGGGTTGGGTGAAAAACTGTTTTTT. Translated, it gives CAISESAGLGEKLFF.

This clone was detected a few times. The rearrangement links TRBV15 to TRBJ1-1; TRBD1 agrees at 7 bases. The CDR3 has 16 residues. Per the germline V gene, CDR1 is LNHNV and CDR2 is YYDKDF (reference sequence). V lost 0 bases, J lost 0 bases, and 4 bases stayed unmatched. Here the CDR3 reads CATSRDKTGVNTEAFF. The CDR3 region has the DNA TGTGCCACCAGCAGAGACAAAACAGGGGTGAACACTGAAGCTTTCTTT.

V usage is TRBV29-1 and J usage is TRBJ1-1; 7 bases are a match to TRBD1. The CDR3 extends over 12 amino acids. Germline V gene sequence: CDR1 SQVTM, CDR2 ANQGSEA. Trimming at V came to 6 bases and at J to 3 bases, leaving 4 bases not matched to a gene. The CDR3 nucleotides read TGCAGCGTGCAAACAGGGGACACTGAAGCTTTCTTT. Translation: CSVQTGDTEAFF.

The V and J genes are TRBV5-1 and TRBJ1-1; D may be TRBD1 (6 bases). V gave up 0 bases and J gave up 4 bases, with 10 bases separating them. The germline CDR1 and CDR2 sequences are SGHRS and YFSETQ. The CDR3 loop spans 14 amino acids. CDR3 sequence: CASSLALGGTEAFF. The CDR3, as DNA: TGCGCCAGCAGCTTGGCCTTAGGGGGCACTGAAGCTTTCTTT.

V is TRBV2 and J is TRBJ1-1, with TRBD1 as a possible D gene (6 bases). This CDR3 contains 13 residues. Trimming stripped 8 bases from V and 1 base from J, with 11 bases between. Germline CDR1 is SNHLY and CDR2 is FYNNEI. The CDR3 DNA reads TGTGCCAGCCGTTTGACAGGGAACACTGAAGCTTTCTTT. Encoded protein: CASRLTGNTEAFF.

This chain joins TRBV27 and TRBJ2-2; D gene uncertain. This CDR3 is built from 16 residues. The germline V and J ends were trimmed by 6 bases and 3 bases, with 17 bases remaining between them. Germline V lookup: CDR1 MNHEY, CDR2 SMNVEV (reference sequence). The CDR3 DNA sequence: TGTGCCAGCAGCCACTCGGTCGGTGGGCACACCGGGGAGCTGTTTTTT. Translation gives CASSHSVGGHTGELFF.

The rearrangement links TRBV2 to TRBJ2-2, with D tentatively TRBD2 (6 bases). The V end lost 3 bases, the J end lost 1 base, and 12 bases lay between the germline ends. Germline V lookup: CDR1 SNHLY, CDR2 FYNNEI. This CDR3 comprises 16 residues. In DNA, the CDR3 is TGTGCCAGCAGTGACCTGCGGGGTCGGAACACCGGGGAGCTGTTTTTT. Amino acid sequence: CASSDLRGRNTGELFF.

V is TRBV9 and J is TRBJ1-4; D might be TRBD1 (6 bases). Germline values: CDR1 SGDLS, CDR2 YYNGEE. The CDR3 consists of 16 residues. Trimming shortened V by 4 bases and J by 0 bases, and 13 bases separated the two germline ends. The CDR3 is CASSPHRTATNEKLFF. In DNA form, the CDR3 reads TGTGCCAGCAGCCCTCATCGGACAGCAACTAATGAAAAACTGTTTTTT.

This chain connects TRBV15 to TRBJ2-7; TRBD1 might be the D (7 bases). Germline V gives CDR1 LNHNV, CDR2 YYDKDF (reference sequence). V was shortened by 4 bases and J by 5 bases, with 21 bases between the two germline ends. The length of the CDR3 is 16 residues. The DNA of the CDR3 is TGTGCCACCAGCACTATTCTCAGGGGGGCGCAGGACGAGCAGTACTTC. It encodes CATSTILRGAQDEQYF.

With regard to this clone: The junction and the germline gene differ at one end; a read error may be behind it. The gene calls are TRBV7-9 and TRBJ1-2, with D perhaps TRBD1 (5 bases). The germline gives CDR1 SEHNR, CDR2 FQNEAQ (reference sequence). The CDR3 spans 16 residues. The CDR3 DNA sequence: TGTTCCAGCAGCTTAGATCTTATGCGCAGGGCCGATGGCTACACCTTC. Protein product: CSSSLDLMRRADGYTF.